One sample yielded the 26 T cell receptor beta chains listed below, sequenced in a study of cytomegalovirus exposure and HLA in healthy donors. PCR involved 60 Vbeta and 13 Jbeta primers. Sequenced by immunoSEQ multiplex PCR; TCRdb stores in-frame clones only, minus some. Of about 250,000 clones detected, roughly two thirds appear once; the ten largest clones hold around 2.3%. Sequenced: PBMCs. The origin of the receptors is a female donor in good health and CMV-seronegative.

This chain connects TRBV5-5 to TRBJ1-1; 8 positions match TRBD1. Germline values: CDR1 SGHKS, CDR2 YYEKEE (reference sequence). The CDR3 runs to 13 residues. The J segment lost 4 bases and the V segment lost 6 bases, leaving 5 bases of the junction unmatched. CDR3 sequence reads: CASNQGAATEAFF. The CDR3 nucleotides are TGTGCCAGCAATCAGGGGGCGGCCACTGAAGCTTTCTTT.

Turning to this clone: Mismatch with germline at one junction end may stem from a read error. J is TRBJ2-1 and V is TRBV7-7; perhaps TRBD2 as D (5 bases). The CDR3 contains 13 residues. Germline CDR1 SSHAT, CDR2 FNYEAQ (reference sequence). The CDR3 DNA follows: TGTGCTAGCAGCTTAGCAGAGGGAACTGAGCAGTTCTTC. As protein: CASSLAEGTEQFF.

The rearrangement joins TRBV11-3 to TRBJ2-1; D uncertain. This CDR3 comprises 17 residues. Trimming took 5 bases from V and 0 from J, leaving 17 bases between them. Germline V lookup: CDR1 SGHNT, CDR2 YENEEA. In DNA, the CDR3 is TGTGCCAGCAGCCTAGGCATAGCCCAGAGCTCCTACAATGAGCAGTTCTTC. Translated, it gives CASSLGIAQSSYNEQFF.

J is TRBJ2-5 and V is TRBV5-8; the match to TRBD2 covers 9 bases. The CDR3 sequence is 15 residues long. Germline V CDR1 and CDR2: SGHTS, YDEGEE. With V trimmed by 0 bases and J by 3 bases, 3 bases remained unmatched. The CDR3 is CASSLGTSEKETQYF. As DNA, the CDR3 is TGTGCCAGCAGCTTGGGGACTAGCGAAAAAGAGACCCAGTACTTC.

The DNA of the CDR3 is TGTGCCAGCAGCTTACTAGCGTCCTACAATGAGCAGTTCTTC. This codes for CASSLLASYNEQFF. The chain employs TRBV7-3 and TRBJ2-1; D might be TRBD2 (6 bases). The length of the CDR3 is 14 residues. Per germline, CDR1 SGHTA and CDR2 FQGTGA. Trimming took 2 bases from V and 1 from J, leaving 6 bases between them.

This clone occurred a few times. The rearrangement joins TRBV6-1 to TRBJ2-6, with D possibly matching TRBD2 (7 bases). CDR3 size: 20 residues. With 0 bases removed from V and 2 bases from J, the gap between germline ends came to 20 bases. CDR1 and CDR2 (germline): MNHNS, SASEGT. The DNA of the CDR3 is TGTGCCAGCAGTGAAGCATATCGGGACTACGCAGGGGCTGGGGCCAACGTCCTGACTTTC. Its protein is CASSEAYRDYAGAGANVLTF.

The rearrangement uses TRBV5-4 and TRBJ1-1; D unclear. Germline CDR1 and CDR2: SGHNT and YYREEE (reference sequence). This CDR3 has 14 residues. V lost 3 bases and J lost 0, with 9 bases in between. Here the CDR3 DNA reads TGTGCCAGCAGCTCTGGACTCTTGAACACTGAAGCTTTCTTT. As protein: CASSSGLLNTEAFF.

The J gene is TRBJ1-2, the V gene TRBV6-6; 8 nucleotides match TRBD1. Germline assignment: CDR1 MNHNY and CDR2 SVGAGI (reference sequence). V was pared by 5 bases and J by 8 bases, with 10 bases of the junction left unmatched. The CDR3 extends over 14 amino acids. This CDR3 is CASSRDGTGGGYTF. The CDR3 region has the DNA TGTGCCAGCAGTAGAGACGGGACAGGAGGAGGCTACACCTTC.

J is TRBJ2-1 and V is TRBV7-2, with 9 bases lining up with TRBD1. Germline V CDR1 and CDR2: SGHTA, FQGNSA. The junction had 5 bases not matched to a gene; V was cut back by 4 bases and J by 4 bases. The CDR3 consists of 15 residues. This chain's CDR3 is CASSSRDREYNEQFF. In DNA, the CDR3 is TGTGCCAGCAGCTCCCGGGACAGGGAGTACAATGAGCAGTTCTTC.

The sample holds a few counts of this clone. The chain links TRBV5-1 to TRBJ2-5; 10 bases are shared with TRBD1. CDR3 length: 14 residues. Germline V CDR1 and CDR2: SGHRS, YFSETQ. The ends lost 4 bases at V and 4 bases at J; junction bases unmatched: 4. CDR3 sequence reads: CASSEGQGRETQYF. CDR3 in DNA: TGCGCCAGCAGCGAGGGACAGGGGAGAGAGACCCAGTACTTC.

V gene TRBV10-1 combines with J gene TRBJ1-3; D unclear. Trimming cost V 2 bases and J 0 bases, with 5 bases left between them. The V gene's germline CDR1 is WNHNN and CDR2 SYGVQD (reference sequence). This CDR3 spans 14 amino acids. The CDR3 here is CASSENSSGNTIYF. CDR3 nucleotides: TGCGCCAGCAGTGAGAACAGCTCTGGAAACACCATATATTTT.

This chain links TRBV10-1 with TRBJ2-7; unclear D gene. V was trimmed by 3 bases and J by 2 bases, leaving 5 bases between them. The CDR3 is made up of 12 amino acids. Germline V lookup: CDR1 WNHNN, CDR2 SYGVQD (reference sequence). The CDR3: CASSDRAYEQYF. The CDR3 DNA follows: TGCGCCAGCAGTGACCGAGCCTACGAGCAGTACTTC.

The chain couples TRBV6-1 to TRBJ2-7; D not certain. Trimming removed 5 bases from V and 6 bases from J, with 17 bases in between. This CDR3 has 14 residues. In germline, CDR1 is MNHNS, CDR2 SASEGT. The CDR3 region has the DNA TGTGCCAGCAGTCTAACCTTAGCATCCGGCGAGCAGTACTTC. As protein: CASSLTLASGEQYF.

V gene TRBV28 combines with J gene TRBJ1-4; TRBD1 matches at 7 bases. Germline trimming cut 3 bases from V and 6 bases from J; bases unmatched to any gene: 4. CDR1 is MDHEN and CDR2 is SYDVKM in the germline V gene. CDR3 length: 14 amino acids. The CDR3 DNA sequence: TGTGCCAGCAGTTTCCGGCAGGGGGATGAAAAACTGTTTTTT. Translated, it gives CASSFRQGDEKLFF.

The V and J genes are TRBV7-7 and TRBJ2-2; 13 bases agree with TRBD2. V was pared by 4 bases and J by 3 bases, with 5 bases of the junction left unmatched. Germline CDR1 reads SSHAT; CDR2 reads FNYEAQ (reference sequence). The CDR3 covers 17 residues. This CDR3 is CASSSGLAGMDTGELFF. CDR3 bases: TGTGCCAGCAGCTCGGGACTAGCGGGAATGGACACCGGGGAGCTGTTTTTT.

The sample holds a few counts of this clone. One end of the junction varies from germline; a read error may be responsible. J is TRBJ2-7 and V is TRBV2; maybe TRBD1 (5 bases). This CDR3 has 11 residues. From germline, CDR1 is SNHLY and CDR2 FYNNEI. The CDR3: CASSERGRTLF. The CDR3 DNA reads as TGTGCCAGCAGTGAAAGGGGCAGGACCCTCTTC.

The DNA of the CDR3 is TGTGCCAGCAGCTTGACAGGGAGCTCCTATAATTCACCCCTCCACTTT. This translates into CASSLTGSSYNSPLHF. The rearrangement joins TRBV5-6 to TRBJ1-6, with D possibly TRBD1 on 6 matching bases. This CDR3 spans 16 amino acids. CDR1 is SGHDT, CDR2 YYEEEE, per germline. V was clipped by 1 base and J by 0 bases, with 8 bases between them.

With respect to this clone: Sequence at one end of the junction differs from germline and may be a read error. Different DNA sequences within this sample yield the same CDR3. This chain links TRBV7-8 with TRBJ1-2; D may be TRBD1 (6 bases). Germline CDR1 and CDR2: SGHVS and FQNEAQ. The CDR3 totals 14 residues. CDR3 bases: TGTGCCAGCAGCTTCAACCAGGGGTACTATGGCTACACATTC. Translating it yields CASSFNQGYYGYTF.

The chain employs TRBV5-1 and TRBJ2-1, with TRBD2 as a possible D gene (5 bases). CDR1 is SGHRS, CDR2 YFSETQ, per germline. The CDR3 is 15 amino acids. V was cut by 4 bases and J by 2 bases, with 13 bases left in between. The CDR3 DNA follows: TGCGCCAGCAGCAAGGACTCTTACCCCTACAATGAGCAGTTCTTC. Amino acid sequence: CASSKDSYPYNEQFF.

The gene calls are TRBV19 and TRBJ1-1, with D possibly matching TRBD1 (6 bases). The CDR3 loop spans 14 amino acids. V was pared by 7 bases and J by 6 bases, with 18 bases between. Per the germline V gene, CDR1 is LNHDA and CDR2 is SQIVND (reference sequence). CDR3 amino acids: CASKSGAVPPEAFF. The CDR3 bases are TGTGCCAGTAAATCAGGGGCGGTGCCACCTGAAGCTTTCTTT.

The V gene is TRBV2, the J gene TRBJ2-3; 7 nucleotides match TRBD2. Germline V gene lookup returns CDR1 SNHLY and CDR2 FYNNEI. The V segment lost 6 bases and the J segment 0 bases; nucleotides outside the gene matches: 3. CDR3 length: 14 residues. CDR3 coding DNA: TGTGCCAGCAGGCCTAGCGGCAGCACAGATACGCAGTATTTT. It encodes CASRPSGSTDTQYF. Full variable domain (remainder filled in from reference TRBV2 and TRBJ2-3): EPEVTQTPSHQVTQMGQEVILRCVPISNHLYFYWYRQILGQKVEFLVSFYNNEISEKSEIFDDQFSVERPDGSNFTLKIRSTKLEDSAMYFCASRPSGSTDTQYFGPGTRLTVL.

The rearrangement links TRBV9 to TRBJ1-5; D unclear. V lost 0 bases to trimming and J lost 7 bases, with 8 bases between them. The CDR3 runs 13 residues. Germline values: CDR1 SGDLS, CDR2 YYNGEE. The CDR3, as DNA: TGTGCCAGCAGCGTAGGCGGGCTCCAGCCCCAGCATTTT. Translated: CASSVGGLQPQHF.

The chain uses TRBV27 and TRBJ2-7; 9 bases align to TRBD2. V gave up 7 bases and J gave up 3 bases; unmatched junction bases: 19. The CDR3 is 18 amino acids. Looked up from germline, CDR1 is MNHEY and CDR2 is SMNVEV (reference sequence). The CDR3: CASKGPRPAGGPNYEQYF. Here the CDR3 DNA reads TGTGCCAGCAAAGGCCCCAGGCCGGCGGGAGGGCCCAACTACGAGCAGTACTTC.

The DNA for the CDR3 is TGTGCCAGCAGCTTAATTAGCGGGAGCCCCTCGGAGCAGTTCTTC. This encodes CASSLISGSPSEQFF. The V and J genes are TRBV7-6 and TRBJ2-1; TRBD2 matches at 9 bases. V lost 2 bases, J lost 10 bases, and 9 bases stayed unmatched. The CDR3 totals 15 residues. CDR1 and CDR2 from the germline V gene are SGHVS and FNYEAQ.

This chain connects TRBV18 to TRBJ2-3; 8 bases align to TRBD2. This CDR3 region has 16 residues. Trimming removed 1 base from V and 4 bases from J; junction bases left unmatched: 7. Germline V gene data show CDR1 as KGHSH and CDR2 as LQKENI. The CDR3 reads CASSPLSGTPPDTQYF. The CDR3 DNA sequence: TGTGCCAGCTCACCACTTAGCGGGACCCCACCAGATACGCAGTATTTT.

Comments on this clone: Other DNA sequences of this sample code for an identical CDR3. This chain uses TRBV5-1 with TRBJ2-1, with 11 bases identical to TRBD2. The trim removed 1 base at V and 7 bases at J, leaving 1 base unmatched. The germline gives CDR1 SGHRS, CDR2 YFSETQ. The CDR3 loop spans 14 amino acids. The CDR3 sequence is CASSLTSGSNEQFF. The CDR3 DNA follows: TGCGCCAGCAGCTTGACTAGCGGGAGTAATGAGCAGTTCTTC.